The 26 T cell receptor beta chains given below trace back to one sample, sequenced in a study of T cells in Graves' hyperthyroidism and ophthalmopathy. TCR beta CDR3 sequences were amplified from RNA transcripts. First-round RT-PCR targeting the TCR CDR3 was performed with the HTBI primer set. TCRdb recomputed calls from the multiplex PCR reads with MiXCR, one row per CDR3 protein. The profile shows around 700,000 distinct CDR3 sequences, 18% of them singletons. Input material: blood. The receptors were sampled from a woman in her forties or fifties with Graves' hyperthyroidism that later progressed to Graves' ophthalmopathy.

This clonotype was picked up many times. This chain connects TRBV5-8 to TRBJ1-1; D perhaps matches TRBD1 (5 bases). CDR1 and CDR2 from the germline V gene are SGHTS and YDEGEE. The CDR3 sequence is 15 residues long. V was shortened by 2 bases and J by 4 bases, with 15 bases between the two germline ends. CDR3 sequence reads: CASSFRRGEITEAFF. In DNA, the CDR3 is TGTGCCAGCAGCTTTAGGAGGGGAGAAATCACTGAAGCTTTCTTT. The full variable domain, in which reference TRBV5-8 and TRBJ1-1 provide the parts outside the CDR3, is EAGVTQSPTHLIKTRGQQATLRCSPISGHTSVYWYQQALGLGLQFLLWYDEGEERNRGNFPPRFSGRQFPNYSSELNVNALELEDSALYLCASSFRRGEITEAFFGQGTRLTVV.

The rearrangement joins TRBV5-1 to TRBJ2-2; 11 nucleotides align to TRBD1. Germline assignment: CDR1 SGHRS and CDR2 YFSETQ. The CDR3 totals 16 residues. After removal of 4 bases from V and 7 bases from J, the junction contained 9 bases not matched to a gene. Here the CDR3 reads CASSGRGQGAGGELFF. The CDR3 DNA follows: TGCGCCAGCAGCGGACGAGGACAGGGGGCTGGCGGGGAGCTGTTTTTT. Full variable domain (missing parts from reference TRBV5-1 and TRBJ2-2): KAGVTQTPRYLIKTRGQQVTLSCSPISGHRSVSWYQQTPGQGLQFLFEYFSETQRNKGNFPGRFSGRQFSNSRSEMNVSTLELGDSALYLCASSGRGQGAGGELFFGEGSRLTVL.

V usage is TRBV6-1 and J usage is TRBJ1-1; weak D call: TRBD1 (5 bases). This CDR3 region has 14 residues. Germline V CDR1 and CDR2: MNHNS, SASEGT. Between the trimmed V and J ends, which lost 6 bases and 0 bases, there was a span of 11 bases. In DNA form, the CDR3 reads TGTGCCAGCAGCCTACAGGTGTTGAACACTGAAGCTTTCTTT. Translating it yields CASSLQVLNTEAFF.

In regard to this clonotype: Just one base apart from a much larger clone, this may be a read error. V and J are TRBV30 and TRBJ1-1; D gene unclear. V was cut by 0 bases and J by 3 bases, with 8 bases left in between. The CDR3 loop spans 13 amino acids. Per germline, CDR1 GTSNPN and CDR2 SVGIG (reference sequence). CDR3 amino acids: CAWSVQAYTEAFF. CDR3 DNA: TGTGCCTGGAGTGTCCAGGCGTACACTGAAGCTTTCTTT. Based on the CDR3 plus reference TRBV30 and TRBJ1-1, the full variable domain is SQTIHQWPATLVQPVGSPLSLECTVEGTSNPNLYWYRQAAGRGLQLLFYSVGIGQISSEVPQNLSASRPQDRQFILSSKKLLLSDSGFYLCAWSVQAYTEAFFGQGTRLTVV.

The chain couples TRBV11-2 to TRBJ2-7; 9 bases map to TRBD1. Germline V gene lookup returns CDR1 SGHAT and CDR2 FQNNGV. The ends lost 5 bases at V and 4 bases at J; junction bases unmatched: 6. The CDR3 is made up of 14 amino acids. CDR3 sequence: CASSPQGARYEQYF. As DNA, the CDR3 is TGTGCCAGCAGCCCACAGGGGGCTAGGTACGAGCAGTACTTC. The complete variable domain, with remaining parts taken from reference TRBV11-2 and TRBJ2-7, reads EAGVAQSPRYKIIEKRQSVAFWCNPISGHATLYWYQQILGQGPKLLIQFQNNGVVDDSQLPKDRFSAERLKGVDSTLKIQPAKLEDSAVYLCASSPQGARYEQYFGPGTRLTVT.

The rearrangement joins TRBV6-4 to TRBJ2-3; no firm D call. This CDR3 region has 14 residues. Trimming pared 0 bases from V and 4 bases from J, leaving 8 bases between. The germline CDR1 and CDR2 sequences are MRHNA and SNTAGT. Here the CDR3 DNA reads TGTGCCAGCAGTGACTCGGGAAATGCAGATACGCAGTATTTT. Amino acid sequence: CASSDSGNADTQYF.

This clonotype has just a few counts. Mismatch with germline at one junction end may stem from a read error. J is TRBJ1-5 and V is TRBV7-2; TRBD1 is a possible D gene (6 bases). The CDR3 covers 14 residues. Per germline, CDR1 SGHTA and CDR2 FQGNSA. The CDR3 region has the DNA TGTGCCAGCAGTTTAGTGGGGGCTTGGCAGCCCCAGCATTTT. Protein sequence: CASSLVGAWQPQHF.

J is TRBJ2-6 and V is TRBV3-1, with D maybe TRBD1 (6 bases). There are 16 residues in the CDR3. Germline CDR1 LGHDT, CDR2 YNNKEL (reference sequence). V lost 5 bases and J lost 0, with 11 bases in between. CDR3 DNA sequence: TGTGCCAGCAGCTCAGGGGCAAACTCTGGGGCCAACGTCCTGACTTTC. Translated, it gives CASSSGANSGANVLTF.

The chain has TRBV6-1 and TRBJ1-2, with D perhaps matching TRBD1 (5 bases). Trimming left V 8 bases short and J 7 bases short, with 17 bases between. The germline V gene encodes CDR1 MNHNS and CDR2 SASEGT. This CDR3 has 13 amino acids. CDR3 region: CASPPPGLGGYTF. The CDR3 nucleotides are TGTGCCAGCCCCCCCCCAGGGCTTGGTGGCTACACCTTC.

This clonotype was observed a handful of times. This chain uses TRBV19 with TRBJ1-1; D call uncertain. V was clipped by 3 bases and J by 1 base, with 9 bases between them. Germline assignment: CDR1 LNHDA and CDR2 SQIVND (reference sequence). This CDR3 has 14 amino acids. The CDR3 here is CASSIIGTNTEAFF. In DNA, the CDR3 is TGTGCCAGTAGTATTATAGGAACGAACACTGAAGCTTTCTTT.

The rearrangement links TRBV6-2 or TRBV6-3 to TRBJ2-3; no clear D. CDR3 length: 15 amino acids. Trimming pared 2 bases from V and 4 bases from J, leaving 13 bases between. The germline gives CDR1 MNHEY, CDR2 SVGEGT. The CDR3 loop reads CASSYLWYNPDTQYF. As DNA, the CDR3 is TGTGCCAGCAGTTACCTTTGGTATAACCCAGATACGCAGTATTTT.

The genes are TRBV7-6 and TRBJ1-4; TRBD1 aligns across 9 bases. J lost 8 bases, V lost 1 base, and 5 bases had no gene match. This CDR3 is built from 15 residues. Germline CDR1 and CDR2: SGHVS and FNYEAQ. The chain's CDR3 is CASSLDPGTGEKLFF. CDR3 DNA: TGTGCCAGCAGCTTAGATCCCGGGACAGGGGAAAAACTGTTTTTT.

This clonotype has more than one count but fewer than ten. This chain joins TRBV15 and TRBJ2-1; no clear D. V was cut by 1 base and J by 5 bases, with 6 bases left in between. Germline assignment: CDR1 LNHNV and CDR2 YYDKDF (reference sequence). CDR3 length: 13 amino acids. CDR3 residues: CATSRVSHNEQFF. The CDR3 region has the DNA TGTGCCACCAGCAGAGTTTCGCACAATGAGCAGTTCTTC.

This clonotype was counted ten times or more. The chain links TRBV11-2 to TRBJ1-1, with unresolved D. Trimming took 1 base from V and 3 from J, leaving 9 bases between them. The CDR3 is 14 amino acids. CDR1 is SGHAT, CDR2 FQNNGV, per germline. CDR3 nucleotides: TGTGCCAGCAGCTTAGTCCCAGACTACACTGAAGCTTTCTTT. This codes for CASSLVPDYTEAFF.

This clonotype appeared many times. CDR3 bases: TGTGCCAGCAGCCTTCAGTGGAATACCTACGAGCAGTACTTC. Translated: CASSLQWNTYEQYF. The V call is TRBV3-1, the J call TRBJ2-7; D unresolved. The CDR3 consists of 14 residues. CDR1 and CDR2 from the germline V gene are LGHDT and YNNKEL (reference sequence). Trimming took 4 bases from V and 2 from J, leaving 12 bases between them.

This clonotype was seen repeatedly, ten times or more. This chain links TRBV11-2 with TRBJ2-3; no reliable D call. Trimming took off 0 bases at V and 1 base at J, with 14 bases between the two ends. Germline CDR1 SGHAT, CDR2 FQNNGV. The CDR3 has 17 residues. CDR3: CASSLDAQLRGTDTQYF. CDR3 DNA: TGTGCCAGCAGCTTAGATGCCCAGCTGAGAGGCACAGATACGCAGTATTTT. The complete variable domain, with remaining parts taken from reference TRBV11-2 and TRBJ2-3, reads EAGVAQSPRYKIIEKRQSVAFWCNPISGHATLYWYQQILGQGPKLLIQFQNNGVVDDSQLPKDRFSAERLKGVDSTLKIQPAKLEDSAVYLCASSLDAQLRGTDTQYFGPGTRLTVL.

This clonotype was seen more than once but under ten times. The chain combines TRBV4-1 with TRBJ2-2, with D possibly TRBD2 on 6 matching bases. CDR1 MGHRA and CDR2 YSYEKL come from the germline V gene. CDR3 size: 16 residues. V was pared by 0 bases and J by 7 bases, with 15 bases between. CDR3 sequence: CASSQDIGGHGGELFF. CDR3 coding DNA: TGCGCCAGCAGCCAAGATATAGGAGGGCACGGCGGGGAGCTGTTTTTT.

This clonotype was observed many times. The rearrangement joins TRBV18 to TRBJ1-5; 7 nucleotides agree with TRBD1. CDR1 KGHSH and CDR2 LQKENI come from the germline V gene. The trim removed 5 bases at V and 7 bases at J, leaving 8 bases unmatched. This CDR3 has 14 amino acids. The CDR3 bases are TGTGCCAGCTCATCGACAGGGAGGCTCCAGCCCCAGCATTTT. Residues: CASSSTGRLQPQHF.

The chain is built from TRBV19 and TRBJ1-2; D is possibly TRBD1 (5 bases). Trimming stripped 7 bases from V and 5 bases from J, with 20 bases between. Germline CDR1 and CDR2: LNHDA and SQIVND (reference sequence). The CDR3 covers 15 residues. The CDR3 loop reads CASNLVGRASYGYTF. CDR3 DNA sequence: TGTGCCAGTAATCTAGTGGGCAGGGCCTCTTATGGCTACACCTTC.

The chain uses TRBV7-9 and TRBJ1-3; D gene ambiguous. The CDR3 covers 16 residues. Trimming removed 6 bases from V and 0 bases from J, with 15 bases in between. Germline-derived CDR1 and CDR2 are SEHNR and FQNEAQ (reference sequence). This CDR3 reads CASRSREEDSGNTIYF. CDR3 sequence (DNA): TGTGCCAGCAGGTCAAGGGAGGAGGACTCTGGAAACACCATATATTTT.

This clonotype turned up a few times. The junction differs from germline at one of its ends, possibly a read error. V is TRBV4-1 and J is TRBJ2-7; D may correspond to TRBD1 or TRBD2 (5 bases each). The CDR3 consists of 13 residues. Germline values: CDR1 MGHRA, CDR2 YSYEKL. CDR3 nucleotides: TGCGCCAGCAGCCGCCAGGGAGCGGACGAGCAGTATTTC. Its protein product is CASSRQGADEQYF.

This clonotype was recorded at least ten times. V and J are TRBV5-5 and TRBJ2-5; 10 bases align to TRBD1. The J segment lost 4 bases and the V segment lost 4 bases, leaving 4 bases of the junction unmatched. The CDR3 has 14 residues. The germline gives CDR1 SGHKS, CDR2 YYEKEE (reference sequence). CDR3 amino acids: CASSRDRGIETQYF. CDR3 DNA sequence: TGTGCCAGCAGCAGGGACAGGGGTATAGAGACCCAGTACTTC.

V usage is TRBV7-9 and J usage is TRBJ1-1, with 7 bases matching TRBD1. V dropped 5 bases and J dropped 1; count of bases not matched to a gene: 16. From germline, CDR1 is SEHNR and CDR2 FQNEAQ (reference sequence). The CDR3 has 18 amino acids. The CDR3 protein is CASSPETGFSIGNTEAFF. CDR3 nucleotide sequence: TGTGCCAGCAGCCCTGAGACAGGGTTTAGTATCGGGAACACTGAAGCTTTCTTT.

This clonotype was counted between two and nine times. V is TRBV4-1 and J is TRBJ2-5, with D hard to call. The CDR3 loop spans 15 amino acids. CDR1 is MGHRA, CDR2 YSYEKL, per germline. Trimming left V 0 bases short and J 2 bases short, with 10 bases between. CDR3 DNA: TGCGCCAGCAGCCAAGAACAGTCCCTACAAGAGACCCAGTACTTC. The encoded protein is CASSQEQSLQETQYF.

This clonotype appeared many times. This rearrangement joins TRBV4-1 to TRBJ2-6; D gene uncertain. The CDR3 is made up of 18 amino acids. Germline V gene lookup returns CDR1 MGHRA and CDR2 YSYEKL. With 5 bases removed from V and 0 bases from J, the gap between germline ends came to 17 bases. CDR3 protein: CASSCLGPPFSGANVLTF. The CDR3 nucleotides read TGCGCCAGCAGCTGCCTCGGACCTCCCTTCTCTGGGGCCAACGTCCTGACTTTC.

The V gene is TRBV7-6, the J gene TRBJ2-1; D possibly uses TRBD1 or TRBD2 (6 bases each). V lost 0 bases and J 5 bases, leaving 14 bases between the germline ends. The CDR3 is 16 amino acids. Germline-derived CDR1 and CDR2 are SGHVS and FNYEAQ. DNA of the CDR3: TGTGCCAGCAGCTTAGCGGGGGGCACTATAAACAATGAGCAGTTCTTC. Translation: CASSLAGGTINNEQFF.